This T cell receptor (beta chain) was documented in a study of blood T cell repertoires in COVID-19. Study-wide background: The study drew acute and convalescent COVID-19 samples from the United States, Italy and Spain. T cells, B-cell-depleted T cells, or PBMCs supplied cDNA or gDNA.

Assay: immunoSEQ multiplex PCR; the TCRdb copy retains only in-frame clones and omits some. In the table there are about 200,000 clones, about 90% of which are singletons. Recruited during active infection, patients (from Seattle) were subsequently followed longitudinally. Sequencing was performed on peripheral blood. This TCR came from a man aged 55 to 70 with COVID-19, enrolled during active disease.

The CDR3 DNA reads TGTGCCAGCTCACCATTGGACAGGGGGGCTGGCTACACCTTC. Amino acids: CASSPLDRGAGYTF. The chain recombines TRBV18 with TRBJ1-2; TRBD1 matches at 10 bases. Germline assignment: CDR1 KGHSH and CDR2 LQKENI. Losses at the gene ends were 2 bases for V and 7 bases for J; bases not matched to a gene: 4. There are 14 residues in the CDR3.